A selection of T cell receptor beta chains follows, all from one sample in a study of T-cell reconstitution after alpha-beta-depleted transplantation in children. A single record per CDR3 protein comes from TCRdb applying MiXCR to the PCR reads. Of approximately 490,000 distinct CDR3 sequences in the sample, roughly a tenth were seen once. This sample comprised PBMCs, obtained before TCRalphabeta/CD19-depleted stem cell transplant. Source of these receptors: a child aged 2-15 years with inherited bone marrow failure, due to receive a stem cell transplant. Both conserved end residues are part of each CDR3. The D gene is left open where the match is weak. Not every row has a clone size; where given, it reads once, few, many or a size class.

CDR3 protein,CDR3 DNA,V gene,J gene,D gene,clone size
CASSLVPAKNEQFF,TGCGCCAGCAGCTTGGTCCCGGCCAAAAATGAGCAGTTCTTC,TRBV5-1,TRBJ2-1,NA,many
CASSSGVGADTQYF,TGTGCCAGCAGCTCGGGAGTGGGTGCCGATACGCAGTATTTT,TRBV27,TRBJ2-3,NA,many
CASSLTSASYEQYF,TGTGCCAGCAGCTTAACTAGCGCGTCCTACGAGCAGTACTTC,TRBV7-2,TRBJ2-7,TRBD2,NA
CSASAGSIYNEQFF,TGCAGTGCTAGTGCTGGGAGTATCTACAATGAGCAGTTCTTC,TRBV20-1,TRBJ2-1,NA,NA
CSAWGGLAKNIQYF,TGCAGTGCTTGGGGAGGCCTAGCCAAAAACATTCAGTACTTC,TRBV20-1,TRBJ2-4,NA,many
CSVEVGTLSGEQYF,TGCAGCGTTGAAGTCGGGACACTGTCCGGCGAGCAGTACTTC,TRBV29-1,TRBJ2-7,NA,few
CASSFIPRMGQGRADTQYF,TGTGCCAGCAGTTTTATTCCCCGTATGGGACAGGGTCGGGCAGATACGCAGTATTTT,TRBV12-3/TRBV12-4,TRBJ2-3,TRBD1,few
CSAERERVYNEQFF,TGCAGTGCTGAGAGGGAGCGAGTTTACAATGAGCAGTTCTTC,TRBV20-1,TRBJ2-1,NA,NA
CASSLDPELAGYEQYF,TGCGCCAGCAGCTTGGACCCGGAACTAGCGGGATACGAGCAGTACTTC,TRBV5-1,TRBJ2-7,TRBD2,many
CASSGGRPANTGELFF,TGTGCCAGTAGTGGCGGGAGGCCCGCGAACACCGGGGAGCTGTTTTTT,TRBV19,TRBJ2-2,TRBD2,NA
CASSSRDRDYGYTF,TGTGCCAGCTCAAGCCGGGACAGAGACTATGGCTACACCTTC,TRBV18,TRBJ1-2,TRBD1,many
CASSSAGTPSYEQYF,TGTGCCAGCAGTTCCGCCGGGACACCAAGTTACGAGCAGTACTTC,TRBV28,TRBJ2-7,NA,NA
CASSPPTGERETQYF,TGTGCCAGCAGCCCGCCTACAGGGGAGAGAGAGACCCAGTACTTC,TRBV5-4,TRBJ2-5,TRBD1,NA
CASSYLGSSGELFF,TGTGCCAGCAGTTATCTGGGAAGTAGCGGGGAGCTGTTTTTT,TRBV6-5,TRBJ2-2,NA,many
CSAAPDRVPYNSPLHF,TGCAGTGCTGCCCCCGACAGGGTTCCCTATAATTCACCCCTCCACTTT,TRBV20-1,TRBJ1-6,TRBD1,many
CASSAGGVAYGYTF,TGTGCCAGCAGTGCCGGAGGGGTGGCCTATGGCTACACCTTC,TRBV12-3/TRBV12-4,TRBJ1-2,NA,many
CAWSAGTSAPQETQYF,TGTGCCTGGAGTGCCGGGACTAGCGCGCCCCAAGAGACCCAGTACTTC,TRBV30,TRBJ2-5,TRBD2,once
CSANRDTEHTQYF,TGCAGTGCTAATCGGGACACCGAACATACGCAGTATTTT,TRBV20-1,TRBJ2-3,NA,many
CASAGGPENEQFF,TGTGCCAGCGCGGGAGGGCCGGAAAATGAGCAGTTCTTC,TRBV5-4,TRBJ2-1,TRBD2,few
CASSFSRFGYTF,TGTGCCAGCAGTTTTAGTCGCTTTGGCTACACCTTC,TRBV12-3/TRBV12-4,TRBJ1-2,NA,many
CASSPGEHTGELFF,TGTGCCAGCAGCCCGGGGGAGCACACCGGGGAGCTGTTTTTT,TRBV7-2,TRBJ2-2,NA,many
CATSRDRGRRYGYTF,TGTGCCACCAGCAGAGATCGGGGCAGACGGTATGGCTACACCTTC,TRBV15,TRBJ1-2,NA,NA
CASSVTSANTGELFF,TGCGCCAGCAGCGTGACTAGCGCGAACACCGGGGAGCTGTTTTTT,TRBV5-1,TRBJ2-2,TRBD2,many
CASSRVAGVNNEQFF,TGTGCCAGCAGTCGGGTAGCGGGAGTAAATAATGAGCAGTTCTTC,TRBV6-4,TRBJ2-1,TRBD2,many
CASSQDPSGAYGYTF,TGCGCCAGCAGCCAAGATCCATCAGGAGCCTATGGCTACACCTTC,TRBV4-3,TRBJ1-2,NA,few
CASSQDLGERSYEQYF,TGTGCCAGCAGCCAAGATTTGGGGGAGCGGTCCTACGAGCAGTACTTC,TRBV4-2,TRBJ2-7,NA,many
CASNRGGYNEQFF,TGTGCCAGCAACAGGGGAGGATACAATGAGCAGTTCTTC,TRBV2,TRBJ2-1,NA,many
CSVRSGGIDEQFF,TGCAGCGTTCGTAGCGGGGGTATTGATGAGCAGTTCTTC,TRBV29-1,TRBJ2-1,TRBD2,few
CASSQIIRRNTEAFF,TGCGCCAGCAGCCAAATTATACGGCGGAACACTGAAGCTTTCTTT,TRBV4-3,TRBJ1-1,NA,many
CASSQTLATNEKLFF,TGTGCCAGCAGCCAAACCCTTGCAACTAATGAAAAACTGTTTTTT,TRBV14,TRBJ1-4,NA,many
CASNDWGGNQPQHF,TGTGCCAGCAACGACTGGGGGGGGAATCAGCCCCAGCATTTT,TRBV6-2/TRBV6-3,TRBJ1-5,NA,many
CASSQPSGPTDTQYF,TGTGCCAGCAGCCAACCTAGCGGACCCACAGATACGCAGTATTTT,TRBV7-2,TRBJ2-3,TRBD2,many
CASSQGALGLADNEQFF,TGCGCCAGCAGCCAAGGGGCCCTGGGACTAGCGGACAATGAGCAGTTCTTC,TRBV4-1,TRBJ2-1,TRBD2,many
CASSEQVGNTIYF,TGTGCCAGCAGCGAACAGGTTGGAAACACCATATATTTT,TRBV7-6,TRBJ1-3,NA,many
CASSRIPGGSYGYTF,TGTGCCAGCAGTCGAATTCCAGGGGGTTCCTATGGCTACACCTTC,TRBV7-9,TRBJ1-2,TRBD1,many
CSAREGGRGTGELFF,TGCAGTGCTAGAGAAGGGGGGCGCGGGACCGGGGAGCTGTTTTTT,TRBV20-1,TRBJ2-2,NA,few
CASIPGLAGGVAYNEQFF,TGTGCCAGCATCCCGGGACTAGCGGGAGGGGTAGCCTACAATGAGCAGTTCTTC,TRBV12-3/TRBV12-4,TRBJ2-1,TRBD2,few
CASSFLGTGFYNEQFF,TGTGCCAGTAGTTTCCTCGGGACAGGGTTCTACAATGAGCAGTTCTTC,TRBV19,TRBJ2-1,TRBD1,many
CASSQDRVKGNYGYTF,TGCGCCAGCAGCCAAGATAGGGTAAAAGGGAACTATGGCTACACCTTC,TRBV4-3,TRBJ1-2,NA,many
CASSGQGAIPQHF,TGTGCCAGCAGTGGACAGGGGGCGATCCCCCAGCATTTT,TRBV12-3/TRBV12-4,TRBJ1-5,TRBD1,many
CAISEGQGNQPQHF,TGTGCCATCAGTGAAGGGCAGGGCAATCAGCCCCAGCATTTT,TRBV10-3,TRBJ1-5,NA,many
CASSVASGRFGEQFF,TGTGCCAGCAGTGTCGCTAGCGGGAGGTTTGGTGAGCAGTTCTTC,TRBV28,TRBJ2-1,TRBD2,many
CSASRLAGGGTQYF,TGCAGTGCCTCCAGACTAGCCGGAGGGGGGACCCAGTACTTC,TRBV20-1,TRBJ2-5,NA,many
CASRFNKGAVVRNQPQHF,TGTGCCAGCAGATTTAATAAGGGCGCGGTGGTACGAAATCAGCCCCAGCATTTT,TRBV12-3/TRBV12-4,TRBJ1-5,NA,many
CSANWGPYMNTEAFF,TGCAGTGCAAATTGGGGGCCCTACATGAACACTGAAGCTTTCTTT,TRBV20-1,TRBJ1-1,NA,few
CSAGKDRYQPQHF,TGCAGTGCTGGTAAGGACAGGTATCAGCCCCAGCATTTT,TRBV20-1,TRBJ1-5,TRBD1,many
CASSLEVLWREASYNEQFF,TGTGCCAGCAGCTTAGAGGTCTTGTGGCGGGAGGCGTCCTACAATGAGCAGTTCTTC,TRBV11-2,TRBJ2-1,TRBD2,many
CASSQLWLATQGKQYF,TGCGCCAGCAGCCAACTTTGGCTAGCGACCCAAGGGAAGCAGTACTTC,TRBV4-1,TRBJ2-7,NA,NA
CSARVWASLTDTQYF,TGCAGTGCTAGAGTTTGGGCTAGTTTGACAGATACGCAGTATTTT,TRBV20-1,TRBJ2-3,NA,many
CASSRGAASYNEQFF,TGCGCCAGCAGCCGGGGAGCGGCCTCCTACAATGAGCAGTTCTTC,TRBV5-1,TRBJ2-1,NA,NA
CASSYSDDRARYGYTF,TGTGCCAGCAGTTACTCGGATGACAGGGCCCGGTATGGCTACACCTTC,TRBV6-5,TRBJ1-2,TRBD1,many
CASSESNPGTGSPGELFF,TGTGCCAGCAGCGAAAGTAATCCCGGGACAGGGAGTCCCGGGGAGCTGTTTTTT,TRBV11-1,TRBJ2-2,TRBD1,few
CASTVAGGETQYF,TGTGCCAGCACTGTAGCGGGGGGAGAGACCCAGTACTTC,TRBV2,TRBJ2-5,TRBD2,many
CASSSPTGRVNTGELFF,TGTGCCAGCAGTTCCCCCACCGGGAGAGTTAACACCGGGGAGCTGTTTTTT,TRBV12-3/TRBV12-4,TRBJ2-2,NA,NA